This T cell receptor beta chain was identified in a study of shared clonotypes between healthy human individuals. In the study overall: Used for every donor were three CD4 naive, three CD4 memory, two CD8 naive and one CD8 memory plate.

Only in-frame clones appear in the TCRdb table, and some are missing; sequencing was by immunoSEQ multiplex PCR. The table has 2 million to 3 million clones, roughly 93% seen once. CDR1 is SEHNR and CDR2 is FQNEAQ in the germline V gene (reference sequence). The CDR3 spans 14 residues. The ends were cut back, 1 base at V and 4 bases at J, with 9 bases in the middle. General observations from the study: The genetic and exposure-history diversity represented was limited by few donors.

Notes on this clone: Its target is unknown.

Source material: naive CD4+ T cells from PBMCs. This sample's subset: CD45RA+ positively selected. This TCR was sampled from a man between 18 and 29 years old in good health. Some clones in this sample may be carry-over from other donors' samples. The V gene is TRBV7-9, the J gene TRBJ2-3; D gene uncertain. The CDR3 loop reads CASSLEANPDTQYF. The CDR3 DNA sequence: TGTGCCAGCAGCTTAGAGGCTAATCCAGATACGCAGTATTTT. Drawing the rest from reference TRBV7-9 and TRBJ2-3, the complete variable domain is DTGVSQNPRHKITKRGQNVTFRCDPISEHNRLYWYRQTLGQGPEFLTYFQNEAQLEKSRLLSDRFSAERPKGSFSTLEIQRTEQGDSAMYLCASSLEANPDTQYFGPGTRLTVL.